One sample yielded the 19 T cell receptor beta chains listed below, sequenced in a study of OX40 agonist ivuxolimab in advanced cancers. The protocol was immunoSEQ multiplex PCR, while the TCRdb copy is restricted to in-frame clones and leaves out a portion. The sample carries about 36,000 clones, 74% recorded once. Sequenced material: CD4+ or CD8+ T cells sorted from blood, taken in a trial of the OX40 agonist ivuxolimab. These TCRs come from an adult with an advanced solid tumor such as melanoma, head and neck, liver or kidney cancer.

This clone was observed a single time. The V and J genes are TRBV5-5 and TRBJ2-7; the D is unclear. The V end was cut by 6 bases, the J end by 2 bases, with 12 bases between. The CDR3 runs 13 residues. Germline V gives CDR1 SGHKS, CDR2 YYEKEE (reference sequence). DNA for the CDR3: TGTGCCAGCACCCTGACGGCCGCCTACGAGCAGTACTTC. This gives the protein CASTLTAAYEQYF.

The chain joins TRBV6-1 to TRBJ2-4; D remains ambiguous. Germline V gene sequence: CDR1 MNHNS, CDR2 SASEGT. The CDR3 runs to 14 residues. V lost 1 base to trimming and J lost 0 bases, with 4 bases between them. The CDR3 DNA is TGTGCCAGCAGTGAAGGGATAGCCAAAAACATTCAGTACTTC. This encodes CASSEGIAKNIQYF.

The V and J genes are TRBV2 and TRBJ2-2, with a possible D match to TRBD1 (5 bases). The CDR3 extends over 12 amino acids. The germline V gene encodes CDR1 SNHLY and CDR2 FYNNEI. Between the trimmed V and J ends, which lost 10 bases and 6 bases, there was a span of 12 bases. The CDR3 DNA follows: TGTGCCACCCAGGGTTCAGCCGGGGAGCTGTTTTTT. Translated: CATQGSAGELFF. The full variable domain, completed using reference TRBV2 and TRBJ2-2, is EPEVTQTPSHQVTQMGQEVILRCVPISNHLYFYWYRQILGQKVEFLVSFYNNEISEKSEIFDDQFSVERPDGSNFTLKIRSTKLEDSAMYFCATQGSAGELFFGEGSRLTVL.

The CDR3 sequence: CASLASNTGELFF. For the CDR3, the DNA is TGTGCCAGCTTGGCCAGTAACACCGGGGAGCTGTTTTTT. This sequence joins TRBV28 and TRBJ2-2; D is undetermined. The CDR3 sequence is 13 residues long. The germline V gene encodes CDR1 MDHEN and CDR2 SYDVKM. V was pared by 8 bases and J by 2 bases, with 9 bases between.

In this sample, this clone turned up once. The chain is built from TRBV6-5 and TRBJ1-3; D uncertain. Germline CDR1 and CDR2: MNHEY and SVGAGI. There are 15 residues in the CDR3. V was clipped by 4 bases and J by 4 bases, with 14 bases between them. DNA for the CDR3: TGTGCCAGCAGTTTCGGAATCCTGGGAGGAAACACCATATATTTT. Translating gives CASSFGILGGNTIYF.

The CDR3 region has the DNA TGTGCCAGCACCAGGACAGGCAACTATCAGCCCCAGCATTTT. As protein: CASTRTGNYQPQHF. The chain has TRBV2 and TRBJ1-5; the match to TRBD1 covers 7 bases. CDR3 size: 14 residues. Trimming at V came to 7 bases and at J to 5 bases, leaving 8 bases not matched to a gene. The germline gives CDR1 SNHLY, CDR2 FYNNEI.

The V and J genes are TRBV18 and TRBJ2-7; D is possibly TRBD1 (5 bases). V gave up 3 bases and J gave up 0 bases, with 15 bases separating them. The CDR3 is 16 amino acids. Germline CDR1 and CDR2: KGHSH and LQKENI. The CDR3 DNA is TGTGCCAGCTCACCCCCATCCAGGGCCCGCTCCTACGAGCAGTACTTC. Protein: CASSPPSRARSYEQYF.

The V call is TRBV2, the J call TRBJ1-3; a possible D gene is TRBD1 (5 bases). Per the germline V gene, CDR1 is SNHLY and CDR2 is FYNNEI. The CDR3 sequence is 15 residues long. V lost 7 bases and J 6 bases, leaving 19 bases between the germline ends. The CDR3 reads CASIFRGETENTIYF. Here the CDR3 DNA reads TGTGCCAGCATATTCCGGGGGGAAACGGAAAACACCATATATTTT.

The CDR3 DNA reads TGCGCCAGCAGCTCCTCGGACGGATCCTATGGCTACACCTTC. Translating gives CASSSSDGSYGYTF. The J gene is TRBJ1-2, the V gene TRBV5-1; D call uncertain. Trimming removed 3 bases at V and 4 bases at J, with 13 bases between. The CDR3 totals 14 residues. Germline V gene data show CDR1 as SGHRS and CDR2 as YFSETQ.

The chain combines TRBV7-2 with TRBJ1-1; D may be TRBD1 (5 bases). The CDR3 is made up of 15 amino acids. Trimming took off 5 bases at V and 1 base at J, with 14 bases between the two ends. The germline gives CDR1 SGHTA, CDR2 FQGNSA. This CDR3 reads CASSRLGVRNTEAFF. The CDR3 bases are TGTGCCAGCAGCCGTTTGGGGGTGAGGAACACTGAAGCTTTCTTT.

This sequence joins TRBV5-1 and TRBJ2-3; D uncertain. Per germline, CDR1 SGHRS and CDR2 YFSETQ. V lost 0 bases to trimming and J lost 2 bases, with 7 bases between them. The CDR3 loop spans 14 amino acids. CDR3 sequence (DNA): TGCGCCAGCAGCTTGGAAGGTTACACAGATACGCAGTATTTT. This sequence encodes CASSLEGYTDTQYF.

This chain joins TRBV5-1 and TRBJ2-2, with TRBD2 identical over 7 bases. After removal of 5 bases from V and 1 base from J, the junction contained 2 bases not matched to a gene. From germline, CDR1 is SGHRS and CDR2 YFSETQ. The CDR3 is made up of 14 amino acids. Written as DNA, the CDR3 is TGCGCCAGCAGGAGCGGGGAGAACACCGGGGAGCTGTTTTTT. It translates to CASRSGENTGELFF.

This chain uses TRBV12-5 with TRBJ2-2; D gene uncertain. Germline lookup yields CDR1 LGHNT and CDR2 FRNRAP. This CDR3 comprises 14 residues. V lost 3 bases to trimming and J lost 3 bases, with 8 bases between them. The CDR3 DNA follows: TGTGCTAGTGGTTTAGTAGTTGACACCGGGGAGCTGTTTTTT. This translates into CASGLVVDTGELFF.

The chain employs TRBV7-9 and TRBJ2-7; D unresolved. The CDR3 has 14 residues. V lost 1 base to trimming and J lost 6 bases, with 13 bases between them. Germline V gene lookup returns CDR1 SEHNR and CDR2 FQNEAQ (reference sequence). In DNA form, the CDR3 reads TGTGCCAGCAGCTTAGATGGCTCCTTAAGCGAGCAGTACGTC. Protein: CASSLDGSLSEQYV.

This rearrangement joins TRBV18 to TRBJ1-1, with 7 nucleotides matching TRBD1. V shed 6 bases and J 3 bases; nucleotides not matched to a gene: 4. Germline lookup yields CDR1 KGHSH and CDR2 LQKENI. CDR3 length: 13 residues. CDR3 bases: TGTGCCAGCTCCCAGGGGGTGGACACTGAAGCTTTCTTT. It is translated as CASSQGVDTEAFF. Looking up the rest from reference TRBV18 and TRBJ1-1 gives the full variable domain: NAGVMQNPRHLVRRRGQEARLRCSPMKGHSHVYWYRQLPEEGLKFMVYLQKENIIDESGMPKERFSAEFPKEGPSILRIQQVVRGDSAAYFCASSQGVDTEAFFGQGTRLTVV.

There are a few counts of this clone. CDR3 DNA sequence: TGTGCCAGCAGTGAACTGCATACAGATACGCAGTATTTT. Protein product: CASSELHTDTQYF. The rearrangement uses TRBV6-1 and TRBJ2-3; D is unclear. V shed 2 bases and J shed 3 bases, with 6 bases lying between them. This CDR3 region has 13 residues. The germline V gene encodes CDR1 MNHNS and CDR2 SASEGT.

J is TRBJ2-1 and V is TRBV27; 9 bases agree with TRBD1. This CDR3 region has 15 residues. Unmatched junction bases numbered 4, after V lost 4 bases and J lost 3 bases. Germline CDR1 reads MNHEY; CDR2 reads SMNVEV (reference sequence). The CDR3 loop is CASSSPGQGYNEQFF. CDR3 coding DNA: TGTGCCAGCAGTTCACCGGGACAGGGCTACAATGAGCAGTTCTTC.

This rearrangement joins TRBV5-1 to TRBJ1-4; D unclear. The germline CDR1 and CDR2 sequences are SGHRS and YFSETQ. The CDR3 is 12 residues long. V lost 0 bases and J 7 bases, leaving 4 bases between the germline ends. CDR3 DNA sequence: TGCGCCAGCAGCTTGGAGTTTGAAAAACTGTTTTTT. It is translated as CASSLEFEKLFF.

The chain carries TRBV7-2 and TRBJ1-6; TRBD1 aligns across 7 bases. From germline, CDR1 is SGHTA and CDR2 FQGNSA. The V and J ends lost 1 base and 10 bases, in that order; junction bases with no gene match: 7. The CDR3 totals 15 residues. The CDR3 protein is CASSLERTGGSPLHF. In DNA, the CDR3 is TGTGCCAGCAGCTTAGAGAGGACAGGAGGATCACCCCTCCACTTT.